Reported below is one TCR beta chain. The target of this receptor is not known. No base qualities exist here, and no much larger clone lies one base off it. TCRbeta CDR3 regions were sequenced with the immunoSEQ Assay. After extraction, genomic DNA underwent amplification by bias-controlled multiplex PCR, followed by high-throughput sequencing. In the authors' own workflow: To quantify the absolute abundance of each unique TCRbeta CDR3 region, sequences were collapsed and filtered. T cell fraction was estimated by normalizing TCRbeta template counts to usable DNA, which was measured by amplifying reference genes present in all nucleated cells. Repertoire TCRs were annotated as SARS-CoV-2-specific when V gene, CDR3 amino acid sequence and J gene were exactly matched to a known reactive TCR set. The reference SARS-CoV-2 TCR set was obtained from MIRA and was filtered for enrichment in COVID-19-positive ImmuneCODE repertoires, whereby public or cross-reactive TCRs were removed. Based on the MIRA antigens, annotated TCRs were further analysed at the level of specific ORF or position within ORF. Breadth was defined as annotated unique rearrangements over total unique productive rearrangements; depth was the summed frequency of those rearrangements. Group comparisons of TCR breadth used two-sided Wilcoxon rank-sum tests. TCRdb provides this immuneACCESS table in a form limited to in-frame rearrangements. Some clones are lacking; in checked studies, under half of them reflect an unresolved V gene, and why the rest are absent is not known. From that table come the V and J calls and clone size; the DNA was used to work out D and trimming. For this sample the table gives about half a million clones, of which roughly 87% were detected only once. The ten largest clones add up to 1.5% to 2% of the sample.

Reading the label with the study, this specimen's treatment or condition is: roughly 18 received Ad26.COV2.S at low or high dose, single or two shots; about 5 received placebo; per-sample allocation not given. Repertoires of vaccine and placebo recipients were sequenced from samples collected on day 63 after the first injection. In Cohort 1b, about two dozen adults aged 18-55 years were enrolled at a single site in Boston, USA, between 29 July and 7 August 2020. As a vaccine, Ad26.COV2.S was a replication-incompetent adenovirus type 26 vector that expressed a prefusion-stabilized SARS-CoV-2 spike protein derived from the original Wuhan strain. The sample comes from a study of Ad26.COV2.S vaccination and SARS-CoV-2 variants (dated by TCRdb to about 2021). Some background on the complete study: Vaccine-arm donors came from COV1001, a multicentre, randomized, double-blind, placebo-controlled phase I-IIa trial of Ad26.COV2.S in healthy adults. Ad26.COV2.S was administered intramuscularly at 5 x 10^10 or 1 x 10^11 viral particles, either as a single shot or as two shots given 56 days apart. Investigators remained blinded to trial group allocation during experiments and outcome assessment. The TCR-sequenced set comprised about 32 samples: around 20 Ad26.COV2.S vaccine recipients, 5 placebo recipients and 8 SARS-CoV-2 convalescent individuals. Trial participants were randomized into five groups of five: low-dose or high-dose Ad26.COV2.S given once or twice, or placebo on both occasions. TCRbeta repertoire sequencing was used to assess the specificity and breadth of SARS-CoV-2-reactive T cell receptors after Ad26.COV2.S vaccination. The investigation overall reported the following: Vaccine and placebo recipients had similar non-spike TCR breadth, a finding consistent with the vaccine containing only spike. Comparing responses between vaccine doses or regimens was not something the study was powered to do. Substantial breadth of spike-specific CD8+ and CD4+ T cell responses was reported after vaccination. The authors noted that the TCR breadth and depth analyses may have underestimated total T cell responses. Higher spike-specific TCR breadth was observed in Ad26.COV2.S recipients than in placebo recipients (P = 0.0014).

The CDR3 holds 16 amino acids from the cysteine to the phenylalanine. Of all the DNA, just the CDR3 is kept, 48 bases in frame from base 1. Looking up the germline V gene yields CDR1 SGHVS and CDR2 FNYEAQ. At the junction V is shortened by 4 bases and J by 4 bases; bases outside the gene matches: 11. This clonotype originated in a person aged 18-65 years who received the Ad26.COV2.S COVID-19 vaccine or a placebo. The chain was built from TRBV7-6 and TRBJ1-2, with 8 middle bases fitting TRBD1. The specimen was peripheral blood, collected in a trial of Ad26.COV2.S vaccine versus placebo. The CDR3 region has the sequence CASSSYPGQGSYGYTF. The DNA reads TGTGCCAGCAGCTCGTACCCCGGACAGGGCAGCTATGGCTACACCTTC. The full variable domain, completed from the reference TRBV7-6 and TRBJ1-2 proteins outside the CDR3, reads GAGVSQSPRYKVTKRGQDVALRCDPISGHVSLYWYRQALGQGPEFLTYFNYEAQQDKSGLPNDRFSAERPEGSISTLTIQRTEQRDSAMYRCASSSYPGQGSYGYTFGSGTRLTVV.